This TCR beta chain is from a study of cytomegalovirus exposure and HLA in healthy donors. The PCR had 60 Vbeta and 13 Jbeta primers. TCRdb's copy holds only in-frame clones and misses some; the assay was immunoSEQ multiplex PCR. The table records roughly 150,000 clones, about 72% of them present only once. V lost 1 base to trimming and J lost 3 bases, with 5 bases between them. The CDR3 contains 13 residues. CDR1 MDHEN and CDR2 SYDVKM come from the germline V gene. The receptor comes from a man aged 40-55 years in good health and CMV-seronegative. Sequenced material: PBMCs. The chain couples TRBV28 to TRBJ2-3; D not certain. The CDR3 is CASSLYYTDTQYF. In nucleotides, the CDR3 is TGTGCCAGCAGTTTATACTATACAGATACGCAGTATTTT.